This T cell receptor (beta chain) was documented in a study of blood T cell repertoires in COVID-19. Trimming left V 6 bases short and J 3 bases short, with 11 bases between. CDR3 length: 13 residues. From germline, CDR1 is LNHDA and CDR2 SQIVND (reference sequence). Libraries were prepared by immunoSEQ multiplex PCR; TCRdb keeps only in-frame clonotypes and omits some of them. The profile shows around 130,000 clones, approximately 84% of them singletons. The chain links TRBV19 to TRBJ1-1; no firm D call. The clonotype originates from a woman aged 60-75 years with acute or convalescent COVID-19. Sequencing was performed on peripheral blood. This CDR3 reads CASRGAADTEAFF. The CDR3, as DNA: TGTGCCAGTAGAGGAGCCGCGGACACTGAAGCTTTCTTT. The full variable domain, in which reference TRBV19 and TRBJ1-1 provide the parts outside the CDR3, is DGGITQSPKYLFRKEGQNVTLSCEQNLNHDAMYWYRQDPGQGLRLIYYSQIVNDFQKGDIAEGYSVSREKKESFPLTVTSAQKNPTAFYLCASRGAADTEAFFGQGTRLTVV.